A single sample gave rise to the 13 T cell receptor beta chains below, sequenced in a study of cytomegalovirus exposure and HLA in healthy donors. Vbeta (60) and Jbeta (13) primers were used in the PCR. Here immunoSEQ multiplex PCR was the method, and the copy in TCRdb shows in-frame clones only, minus some. The sample totals roughly 110,000 clones. Input material: PBMCs. The source is a man aged 30 to 39 in good health and CMV-seronegative.

The chain recombines TRBV5-1 with TRBJ2-2; 11 bases are a match to TRBD2. The trim removed 4 bases at V and 0 bases at J, leaving 2 bases unmatched. CDR3 length: 16 residues. Germline loops: CDR1 SGHRS, CDR2 YFSETQ. This chain's CDR3 is CASSISGGANTGELFF. In DNA, the CDR3 is TGCGCCAGCAGCATTAGCGGGGGGGCGAACACCGGGGAGCTGTTTTTT.

J is TRBJ1-5 and V is TRBV19; 7 nucleotides agree with TRBD1. The V and J ends lost 4 bases and 0 bases, in that order; junction bases with no gene match: 3. The CDR3 sequence is 15 residues long. Germline assignment: CDR1 LNHDA and CDR2 SQIVND (reference sequence). The CDR3 is CASSTTGYSNQPQHF. CDR3 DNA: TGTGCCAGTAGTACGACAGGGTATAGCAATCAGCCCCAGCATTTT.

The V gene is TRBV18, the J gene TRBJ2-1; TRBD2 agrees at 8 bases. J lost 3 bases, V lost 2 bases, and 3 bases had no gene match. The CDR3 spans 15 residues. Germline lookup yields CDR1 KGHSH and CDR2 LQKENI. CDR3 region: CASSPSSGNYNEQFF. CDR3 DNA: TGTGCCAGCTCACCAAGTAGCGGGAACTACAATGAGCAGTTCTTC.

The chain joins TRBV7-9 to TRBJ1-5; D is undetermined. The germline gives CDR1 SEHNR, CDR2 FQNEAQ (reference sequence). The CDR3 sequence is 13 residues long. V was pared by 8 bases and J by 14 bases, with 22 bases between. The CDR3 region is CASSPNAGLRKHF. The CDR3 nucleotides read TGTGCCAGCTCCCCTAATGCAGGACTTCGCAAGCATTTT.

The rearrangement links TRBV10-3 to TRBJ1-4, with 7 bases that match TRBD1. The CDR3 runs 13 residues. Trimming cost V 6 bases and J 5 bases; bases outside gene matches: 3. Germline lookup yields CDR1 ENHRY and CDR2 SYGVKD. The CDR3 loop is CAIRGGGNEKLFF. CDR3 coding DNA: TGTGCCATCAGAGGGGGCGGAAATGAAAAACTGTTTTTT.

The rearrangement joins TRBV25-1 to TRBJ1-3; 7 bases are a match to TRBD1. The CDR3 has 15 residues. Germline V lookup: CDR1 MGHDK, CDR2 SYGVNS. Germline trimming cut 2 bases from V and 7 bases from J; bases unmatched to any gene: 8. CDR3 nucleotides: TGTGCCAGCAGTGAAGTCGGTAGAGGGGGCAACACCATATATTTT. The encoded protein is CASSEVGRGGNTIYF.

V gene TRBV9 combines with J gene TRBJ1-1; D is perhaps TRBD1 (6 bases). Trimming removed 0 bases from V and 3 bases from J, with 12 bases in between. Looked up from germline, CDR1 is SGDLS and CDR2 is YYNGEE. CDR3 length: 15 amino acids. CDR3 DNA sequence: TGTGCCAGCAGCGTAGGAGGACAGCCCGACACTGAAGCTTTCTTT. This codes for CASSVGGQPDTEAFF.

The J gene is TRBJ2-3, the V gene TRBV25-1; D is undetermined. V gave up 4 bases and J gave up 6 bases, with 14 bases separating them. CDR3 size: 14 residues. The germline gives CDR1 MGHDK, CDR2 SYGVNS. The CDR3 DNA follows: TGTGCCAGCAGTGCAGGAAAGGATGAGGATACGCAGTATTTT. Its translation: CASSAGKDEDTQYF. The full variable domain, rest sourced from reference TRBV25-1 and TRBJ2-3, is EADIYQTPRYLVIGTGKKITLECSQTMGHDKMYWYQQDPGMELHLIHYSYGVNSTEKGDLSSESTVSRIRTEHFPLTLESARPSHTSQYLCASSAGKDEDTQYFGPGTRLTVL.

The chain couples TRBV7-2 to TRBJ2-7; 8 bases fit TRBD2. The CDR3 sequence is 15 residues long. V lost 5 bases, J lost 6 bases, and 12 bases stayed unmatched. The germline V gene encodes CDR1 SGHTA and CDR2 FQGNSA. CDR3 sequence: CASSRDERGTTEQYF. CDR3 bases: TGTGCCAGCAGCCGAGACGAGCGGGGGACCACCGAGCAGTACTTC.

The chain has TRBV5-4 and TRBJ1-2, with D unclear. The CDR3 spans 13 residues. Germline V gene lookup returns CDR1 SGHNT and CDR2 YYREEE (reference sequence). Trimming took 2 bases from V and 1 from J, leaving 6 bases between them. The CDR3 DNA reads as TGTGCCAGCAGCTTTGAGGATAACTATGGCTACACCTTC. Its translation: CASSFEDNYGYTF.

The chain recombines TRBV4-1 with TRBJ1-2, with TRBD1 identical over 10 bases. There are 15 residues in the CDR3. The V segment lost 0 bases and the J segment 7 bases; nucleotides outside the gene matches: 5. Per the germline V gene, CDR1 is MGHRA and CDR2 is YSYEKL. The CDR3 is CASSQEATGGRGYTF. DNA for the CDR3: TGCGCCAGCAGCCAAGAAGCGACAGGGGGCCGTGGCTACACCTTC.

The chain couples TRBV2 to TRBJ2-1; D might be TRBD2 (6 bases). CDR1 is SNHLY, CDR2 FYNNEI, per germline. CDR3 length: 13 amino acids. Trimming shortened V by 3 bases and J by 6 bases, and 9 bases separated the two germline ends. CDR3 loop: CASSDVEGNEQFF. The CDR3 DNA reads TGTGCCAGCAGTGACGTGGAGGGCAATGAGCAGTTCTTC.

The J gene is TRBJ2-7, the V gene TRBV6-1; TRBD1 matches 8 bases. Germline V gives CDR1 MNHNS, CDR2 SASEGT. The trim removed 0 bases at V and 6 bases at J, leaving 4 bases unmatched. The CDR3 contains 14 residues. The CDR3 protein is CASSEAATGVEQYF. The DNA of the CDR3 is TGTGCCAGCAGTGAAGCGGCGACAGGGGTCGAGCAGTACTTC.